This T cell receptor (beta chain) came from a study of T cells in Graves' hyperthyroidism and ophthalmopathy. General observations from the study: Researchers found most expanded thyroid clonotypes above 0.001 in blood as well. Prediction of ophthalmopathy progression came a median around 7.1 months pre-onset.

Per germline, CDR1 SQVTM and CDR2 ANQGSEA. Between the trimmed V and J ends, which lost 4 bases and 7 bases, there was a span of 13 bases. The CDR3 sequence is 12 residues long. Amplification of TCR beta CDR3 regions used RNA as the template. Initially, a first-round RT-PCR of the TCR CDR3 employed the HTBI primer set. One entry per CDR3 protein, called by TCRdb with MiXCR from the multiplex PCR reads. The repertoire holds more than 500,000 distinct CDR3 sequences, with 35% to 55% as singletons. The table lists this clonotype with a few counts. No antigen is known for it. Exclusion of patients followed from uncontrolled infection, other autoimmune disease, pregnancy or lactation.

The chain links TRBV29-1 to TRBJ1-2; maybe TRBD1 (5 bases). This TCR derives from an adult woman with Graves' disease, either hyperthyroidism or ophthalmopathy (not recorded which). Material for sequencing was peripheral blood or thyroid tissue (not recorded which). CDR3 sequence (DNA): TGCAGCGTTGCCTTCAGGGAATCTGGCTACACCTTC. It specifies CSVAFRESGYTF.